Listed below are T cell receptor beta chains from one sample, sequenced in a study of blood T cell repertoires in COVID-19. The assay was immunoSEQ multiplex PCR, and TCRdb's table has in-frame clones only and misses some. The data show tens of thousands of clones, with 85% seen just once and around 9.6% held by the top ten. Sequencing used peripheral blood. Receptor source: a human donor in a cohort sampled during active COVID-19. Each CDR3 is given with its conserved first and last residue. A D gene is named only where the DNA matches it firmly. Size tells how often a clone was seen (once, few, many) or the class of an expanded clone, and some rows leave it out.

-	TRBD2	TRBV11-2	TRBJ2-1	CASSSPAGSGSRNEQFF	TGTGCCAGCAGCTCCCCAGCGGGTAGCGGGAGCCGCAATGAGCAGTTCTTC
-	-	TRBV4-1	TRBJ2-7	CASSARASSSYEQYF	TGCGCCAGCAGTGCCCGCGCGTCTAGCTCCTACGAGCAGTACTTC
-	TRBD1	TRBV2	TRBJ2-7	CASQYLDRGANEQYF	TGTGCCAGCCAGTACTTAGACAGGGGCGCCAACGAGCAGTACTTC
-	-	TRBV24-1	TRBJ2-1	CATSDPPMDEQFF	TGTGCCACCAGTGACCCCCCTATGGATGAGCAGTTCTTC
few	-	TRBV7-2	TRBJ1-2	CASSQGQVYGYTF	TGTGCCAGCAGCCAAGGACAAGTATATGGCTACACCTTC
-	TRBD2	TRBV2	TRBJ2-1	CASSESGGGLAGDHNEQFF	TGTGCCAGCAGCGAGTCAGGGGGGGGACTAGCGGGAGATCACAATGAGCAGTTCTTC
-	-	TRBV28	TRBJ1-6	CASSSSGAGNSPLHF	TGTGCCAGCAGTTCTAGCGGTGCGGGTAATTCACCCCTCCACTTT
-	-	TRBV5-4	TRBJ1-6	CASSPPGVGNSPLHF	TGTGCCAGCAGCCCTCCCGGTGTCGGTAATTCACCCCTCCACTTT
-	-	TRBV14	TRBJ2-7	CASSQAGTPAGEQYF	TGTGCCAGCAGCCAGGCCGGGACACCTGCCGGTGAGCAGTACTTC
-	TRBD2	TRBV23-1	TRBJ2-1	CASSHRKRENDEQFF	TGCGCCAGCAGTCATAGGAAGCGGGAGAACGATGAGCAGTTCTTC
-	-	TRBV28	TRBJ2-7	CASSIPNYEQYF	TGTGCCAGCAGTATTCCTAACTACGAGCAGTACTTC
-	TRBD2	TRBV6-2/TRBV6-3	TRBJ2-3	CASSYWAGGQTDTQYF	TGTGCCAGCAGTTACTGGGCGGGAGGGCAGACAGATACGCAGTATTTT
-	-	TRBV5-1	TRBJ2-7	CASSWEVGAGSPLEQYF	TGCGCCAGCAGCTGGGAGGTAGGTGCGGGGTCGCCCCTGGAGCAGTACTTC
-	-	TRBV19	TRBJ1-2	CASSMGRYGYTF	TGTGCCAGTAGTATGGGCCGCTATGGCTACACCTTC
-	TRBD2	TRBV7-2	TRBJ2-7	CASSPGLAGYEQYF	TGTGCCAGCAGCCCCGGACTAGCGGGGTACGAGCAGTACTTC
-	-	TRBV4-3	TRBJ1-1	CASSHLIFGDNRVNTEAFF	TGCGCCAGCAGCCACTTAATTTTCGGGGACAACAGGGTGAACACTGAAGCTTTCTTT
-	-	TRBV3-1/TRBV3-2	TRBJ1-6	CASSQKVGYSDSPLHF	TGTGCCAGCAGCCAGAAAGTCGGTTACTCTGATTCACCCCTCCACTTT
-	TRBD2	TRBV7-2	TRBJ2-7	CASSLRAGDGYEQYF	TGTGCCAGCAGCCTCAGGGCGGGAGACGGGTACGAGCAGTACTTC
large	-	TRBV11-2	TRBJ2-2	CASSSISNTGELFF	TGTGCCAGCAGCTCTATCTCGAACACCGGGGAGCTGTTTTTT
-	TRBD1	TRBV19	TRBJ1-1	CASSPGTGGEAFF	TGTGCCAGTAGTCCGGGGACAGGGGGCGAAGCTTTCTTT
-	TRBD2	TRBV4-3	TRBJ2-7	CASSQDIAGPAYEQYF	TGCGCCAGCAGCCAAGACATAGCGGGACCGGCCTACGAGCAGTACTTC
-	TRBD1	TRBV2	TRBJ1-5	CASSEGQGYIQPQHF	TGTGCCAGCAGTGAAGGACAGGGGTATATTCAGCCCCAGCATTTT
-	-	TRBV11-2	TRBJ2-1	CASSLETSARSYNEQFF	TGTGCCAGCAGCTTAGAAACTAGTGCCCGATCCTACAATGAGCAGTTCTTC
once	-	TRBV15	TRBJ2-2	CATSRGDTNTGELFF	TGTGCCACCAGCAGAGGGGACACGAACACCGGGGAGCTGTTTTTT
-	-	TRBV9	TRBJ2-3	CASSGSEGHGRNTQYF	TGTGCCAGCAGCGGGAGCGAGGGTCACGGTAGGAATACGCAGTATTTT
-	-	TRBV11-2	TRBJ1-6	CASSLVYTGYSYNSPLHF	TGTGCCAGCAGCTTAGTTTATACAGGTTACTCCTATAATTCACCCCTCCACTTT
-	-	TRBV7-8	TRBJ2-1	CASSLGGHEQFF	TGTGCCAGCAGCTTAGGTGGCCATGAGCAGTTCTTC
-	TRBD2	TRBV19	TRBJ2-3	CASSMWGGRTDTQYF	TGTGCCAGTAGTATGTGGGGGGGACGGACAGATACGCAGTATTTT
-	TRBD2	TRBV18	TRBJ2-7	CASGTNYYEQYF	TGTGCCAGCGGGACTAATTACTACGAGCAGTACTTC
-	-	TRBV28	TRBJ1-1	CASSRGRDTEAFF	TGTGCCAGCAGCCGTGGGAGGGATACTGAAGCTTTCTTT
-	-	TRBV29-1	TRBJ1-2	CSALTGANYGYTF	TGCAGCGCCTTGACAGGTGCGAACTATGGCTACACCTTC
-	TRBD1	TRBV3-1/TRBV3-2	TRBJ2-2	CASSLVRTGGNTGELFF	TGTGCCAGCAGCCTCGTTCGGACAGGGGGAAACACCGGGGAGCTGTTTTTT
-	TRBD1	TRBV5-4	TRBJ1-2	CASSRDSGTGAYTF	TGTGCCAGCAGCCGCGACTCCGGGACAGGGGCCTACACCTTC
-	-	TRBV7-9	TRBJ2-1	CASSGLYGQVTEQFF	TGTGCCAGCAGCGGACTTTATGGGCAAGTAACTGAGCAGTTCTTC
-	-	TRBV4-2	TRBJ2-3	CASSLGAQGLDTQYF	TGTGCCAGCAGCCTAGGGGCCCAAGGCTTAGATACGCAGTATTTT
-	-	TRBV3-1/TRBV3-2	TRBJ1-4	CASSQDRPGNLEKLFF	TGTGCCAGCAGCCAAGATCGTCCAGGAAACTTAGAAAAACTGTTTTTT
-	TRBD1	TRBV30	TRBJ2-1	CAWSVGQGHYNEQFF	TGTGCCTGGAGTGTGGGACAGGGCCACTACAATGAGCAGTTCTTC
-	-	TRBV6-2/TRBV6-3	TRBJ2-1	CASSPLEAYYNEQFF	TGTGCCAGCAGCCCTCTCGAGGCCTACTACAATGAGCAGTTCTTC
-	-	TRBV5-5	TRBJ1-6	CASSLAGEDSPLHF	TGTGCCAGCAGCTTGGCTGGGGAGGATTCACCCCTCCACTTT
-	-	TRBV3-1/TRBV3-2	TRBJ1-4	CASSRGGIGIEKLFF	TGTGCCAGCAGCCGAGGAGGGATAGGGATTGAAAAACTGTTTTTT